This TCR beta chain was captured by sequencing in a study of response to subunit inactivated influenza vaccine. TCRdb reprocessed the RT-PCR reads via MiXCR and lists one record per CDR3 protein. Among over 800,000 distinct CDR3 sequences listed, over 20% were seen once. General study findings and limits: The authors offered the suggestion that each seasonal influenza vaccination recruits few new T cells.

The sample holds many counts of this clonotype. Its antigen is unidentified. The germline V gene has CDR1 SGHTA and CDR2 FQGNSA. V lost 4 bases and J lost 3, with 10 bases in between. The CDR3 length is 13 residues. This TCR was sampled from a man in his fifties who received an inactivated influenza vaccine. The V call is TRBV7-2, the J call TRBJ2-7; the D gene is possibly TRBD2 (6 bases). This sample comprised PBMCs from blood, obtained roughly 5 days after vaccination. This CDR3 reads CASSSRRDYEQYF. CDR3 nucleotide sequence: TGTGCCAGCAGCTCCCGGAGGGACTACGAGCAGTACTTC.